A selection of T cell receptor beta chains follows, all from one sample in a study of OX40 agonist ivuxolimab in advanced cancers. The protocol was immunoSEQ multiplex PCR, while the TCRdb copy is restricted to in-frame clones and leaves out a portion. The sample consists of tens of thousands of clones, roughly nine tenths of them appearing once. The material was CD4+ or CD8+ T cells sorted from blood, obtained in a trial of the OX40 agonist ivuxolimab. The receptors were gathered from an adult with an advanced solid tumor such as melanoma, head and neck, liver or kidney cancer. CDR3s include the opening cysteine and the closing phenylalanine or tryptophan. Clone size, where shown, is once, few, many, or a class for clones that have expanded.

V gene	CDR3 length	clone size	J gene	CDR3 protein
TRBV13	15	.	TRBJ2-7	CASSYGTGPSYEQYF
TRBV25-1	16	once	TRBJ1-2	CASSEFGGGIGYGYTF
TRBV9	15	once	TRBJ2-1	CASSVVGPGFNEQFF
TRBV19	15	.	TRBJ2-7	CASSLGTSTSSEQYF
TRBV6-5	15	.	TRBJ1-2	CASSYRGLGNYGYTF
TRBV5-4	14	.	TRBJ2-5	CASSSGRAQETQYF
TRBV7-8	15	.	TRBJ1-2	CASSSGTGGSYGYTF
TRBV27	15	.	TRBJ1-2	CASSLWALPNYGYTF
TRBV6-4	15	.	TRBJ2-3	CASSPGGLNTDTQYF
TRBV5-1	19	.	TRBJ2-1	CASSQPGLANLLDYNEQFF
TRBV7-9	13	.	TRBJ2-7	CASSWTGNYEQYF
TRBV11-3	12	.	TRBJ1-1	CASSPRAPEAFF
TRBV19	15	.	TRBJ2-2	CASSHEGYYTGELFF
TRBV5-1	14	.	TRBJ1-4	CASSLEPGDEKLFF
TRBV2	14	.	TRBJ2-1	CASSGTGGYNEQFF
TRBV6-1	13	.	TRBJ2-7	CASSERTAYEQYF
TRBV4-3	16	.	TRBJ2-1	CASSQSSGLAGNEQFF
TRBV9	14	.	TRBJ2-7	CASSVGGSQYEQYF
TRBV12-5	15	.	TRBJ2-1	CASADMGGGYNEQFF
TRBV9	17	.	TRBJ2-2	CASSVPRQGSNTGELFF
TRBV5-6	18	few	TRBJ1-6	CASSQGQAISSYNSPLHF
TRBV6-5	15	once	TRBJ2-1	CASSQGVSSYNEQFF
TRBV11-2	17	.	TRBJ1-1	CASSSTGHLFMNTEAFF
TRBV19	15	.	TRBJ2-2	CASSSEGRVTGELFF
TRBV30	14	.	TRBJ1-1	CAWSDWGANTEAFF
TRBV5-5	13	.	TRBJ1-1	CASSLDRVTEAFF
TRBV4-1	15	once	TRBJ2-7	CASSQVWTGSYEQYF
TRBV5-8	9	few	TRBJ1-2	CASSDGYTF
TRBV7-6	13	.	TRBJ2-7	CASSPRQVGEQYF
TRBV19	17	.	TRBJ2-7	CASSMSLWDRGSYEQYF
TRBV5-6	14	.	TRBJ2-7	CASSSTEEGPRYYF
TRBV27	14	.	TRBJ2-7	CASSTDREGYEQYF
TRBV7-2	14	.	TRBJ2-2	CASSLGLNTGELFF
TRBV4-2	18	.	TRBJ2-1	CASSPGLAGWSSYNEQFF
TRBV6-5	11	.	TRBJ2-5	CASSYSETQYF
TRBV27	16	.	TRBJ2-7	CASSLMASGLRYEQYF
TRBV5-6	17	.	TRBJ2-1	CASSWSLGGSPNNEQFF
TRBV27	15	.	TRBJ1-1	CASSLFPGTNTEAFF
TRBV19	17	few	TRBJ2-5	CASSIDFTSGSWETQYF
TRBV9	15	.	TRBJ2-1	CASSVGGTGGDEQFF
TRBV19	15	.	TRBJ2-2	CASMELPHDTGELFF
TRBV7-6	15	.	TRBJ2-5	CASSTTSGSGETQYF
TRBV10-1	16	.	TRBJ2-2	CASSDGLQGNTGELFF
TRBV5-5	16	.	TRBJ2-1	CASSPGGREGLDEQFF